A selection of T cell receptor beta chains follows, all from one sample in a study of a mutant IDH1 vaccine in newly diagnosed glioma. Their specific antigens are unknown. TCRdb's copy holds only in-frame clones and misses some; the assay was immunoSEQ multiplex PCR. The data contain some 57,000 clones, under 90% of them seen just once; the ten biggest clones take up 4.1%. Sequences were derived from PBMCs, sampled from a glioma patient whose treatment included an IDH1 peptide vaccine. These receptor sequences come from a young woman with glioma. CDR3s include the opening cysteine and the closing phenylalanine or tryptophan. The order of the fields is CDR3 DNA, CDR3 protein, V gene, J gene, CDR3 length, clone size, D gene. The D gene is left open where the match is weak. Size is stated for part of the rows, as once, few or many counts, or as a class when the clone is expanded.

DNA: TGTGCCAGCAGAGCTTCGACAGGGGCCGATCAGCCCCAGCATTTT
CDR3: CASRASTGADQPQHF
V: TRBV2
J: TRBJ1-5
length: 15
size: -
D: TRBD1

DNA: TGTGCCAGCAGTTTTTGGGACCCCTCTGGCAATCAGCCCCAGCATTTT
CDR3: CASSFWDPSGNQPQHF
V: TRBV28
J: TRBJ1-5
length: 16
size: -
D: -

DNA: TGTGCCAGCAGCCGCGCGGGACTAGCGGGGGGGTACCAAGAGACCCAGTACTTC
CDR3: CASSRAGLAGGYQETQYF
V: TRBV7-8
J: TRBJ2-5
length: 18
size: once
D: TRBD2

DNA: TGTGCCAGCAGCCCCCGTCGGGGGCGGATGACAGATACGCAGTATTTT
CDR3: CASSPRRGRMTDTQYF
V: TRBV7-2
J: TRBJ2-3
length: 16
size: -
D: -

DNA: TGTGCCAGCAGCTCCAGCGGGGGGGGCTCCTACGAGCAGTACTTC
CDR3: CASSSSGGGSYEQYF
V: TRBV9
J: TRBJ2-7
length: 15
size: once
D: TRBD2

DNA: TGTGCCAGCAGTTTATCACCGCCTACCCGGCAGTATTTT
CDR3: CASSLSPPTRQYF
V: TRBV27
J: TRBJ2-3
length: 13
size: -
D: -

DNA: TGTGCCAGCAGCACCATGGGCGAGGCAAGCCATGGCTACACCTTC
CDR3: CASSTMGEASHGYTF
V: TRBV7-9
J: TRBJ1-2
length: 15
size: -
D: -

DNA: TGCAGCGTTCGAGACATGTCCTCCTACGAGCAGTACTTC
CDR3: CSVRDMSSYEQYF
V: TRBV29-1
J: TRBJ2-7
length: 13
size: -
D: -

DNA: TGCGCCAGCAGTTCGGGGGGCTCTGGAAACACCATATATTTT
CDR3: CASSSGGSGNTIYF
V: TRBV5-1
J: TRBJ1-3
length: 14
size: -
D: -

DNA: TGCGCCAGCAGCTTGGGTCCAGGTCAGGGGGTTAGCACAGATACGCAGTATTTT
CDR3: CASSLGPGQGVSTDTQYF
V: TRBV5-1
J: TRBJ2-3
length: 18
size: -
D: TRBD1

DNA: TGTGCCAGCAGCTTAGGGGCAGGCCTGAACACTGAAGCTTTCTTT
CDR3: CASSLGAGLNTEAFF
V: TRBV7-9
J: TRBJ1-1
length: 15
size: -
D: -

DNA: TGCGCCAGCAGCTCAGAACTAGCGGGGCCTGGGGATGAGCAGTTCTTC
CDR3: CASSSELAGPGDEQFF
V: TRBV5-1
J: TRBJ2-1
length: 16
size: -
D: TRBD2

DNA: TGTGCCAGCAGTGCCGGGACAGGGATTTGGGCTGAAGCTTTCTTT
CDR3: CASSAGTGIWAEAFF
V: TRBV25-1
J: TRBJ1-1
length: 15
size: -
D: TRBD1

DNA: TGTGCCAGCAGCTTAGAGGGACAGGGGGCGCTTGGCTACACCTTC
CDR3: CASSLEGQGALGYTF
V: TRBV7-9
J: TRBJ1-2
length: 15
size: -
D: TRBD1

DNA: TGTGCCAGCAGTCGACTAGCGGGCGGCACCGGGGAGCTGTTTTTT
CDR3: CASSRLAGGTGELFF
V: TRBV6-4
J: TRBJ2-2
length: 15
size: -
D: TRBD2

DNA: TGTGCCAGCGCCTTCGGAGGGGGGAGAGAAAAACTGTTTTTT
CDR3: CASAFGGGREKLFF
V: TRBV7-2
J: TRBJ1-4
length: 14
size: -
D: -

DNA: TGTGCCAGCAGCTTCGGGGAGACCCAGTACTTC
CDR3: CASSFGETQYF
V: TRBV5-4
J: TRBJ2-5
length: 11
size: -
D: -

DNA: TGTGCCATCAGTGTCGGGACAGAGGGCTACGAGCAGTACTTC
CDR3: CAISVGTEGYEQYF
V: TRBV10-3
J: TRBJ2-7
length: 14
size: -
D: TRBD1

DNA: TGTGCCAGCAGCGCAAATAGAGTAAACGGGGCCAACGTCCTGACTTTC
CDR3: CASSANRVNGANVLTF
V: TRBV7-9
J: TRBJ2-6
length: 16
size: -
D: -

DNA: TGCAGCGCAGGACAGAACTACGAGCAGTACTTC
CDR3: CSAGQNYEQYF
V: TRBV29-1
J: TRBJ2-7
length: 11
size: -
D: -

DNA: TGTGCCAGCAGCGTAGCGGGGTCCCAAGAGACCCAGTACTTC
CDR3: CASSVAGSQETQYF
V: TRBV9
J: TRBJ2-5
length: 14
size: -
D: -

DNA: TGCGCCAGCAGTGCCCTAGCGGGAGTTTACAATGAGCAGTTCTTC
CDR3: CASSALAGVYNEQFF
V: TRBV10-1
J: TRBJ2-1
length: 15
size: -
D: TRBD2

DNA: TGTGCCAGCAGCTTGGGGGACGCTCATGGCTTGGCTTTCTTT
CDR3: CASSLGDAHGLAFF
V: TRBV5-4
J: TRBJ1-1
length: 14
size: -
D: -

DNA: TGCAGCGTTAGGAGGGGCCAGGGAATTTCCTACAATGAGCAGTTCTTC
CDR3: CSVRRGQGISYNEQFF
V: TRBV29-1
J: TRBJ2-1
length: 16
size: -
D: -

DNA: TGTGCCAGCAGCCCATGGCTAGCGGGCTCCAACAATGAGCAGTTCTTC
CDR3: CASSPWLAGSNNEQFF
V: TRBV9
J: TRBJ2-1
length: 16
size: -
D: TRBD2

DNA: TGTGCCAGCATGGTCGGGGACTCTGGGGCCAACGTCCTGACTTTC
CDR3: CASMVGDSGANVLTF
V: TRBV6-1
J: TRBJ2-6
length: 15
size: -
D: -

DNA: TGTGCCACCAGCAGCTTCCCCGCAGCAACTAACTATGGCTACACCTTC
CDR3: CATSSFPAATNYGYTF
V: TRBV15
J: TRBJ1-2
length: 16
size: -
D: -

DNA: TGTGCCAGCAGCTCAAGGGGAGGCTATGGCTACACCTTC
CDR3: CASSSRGGYGYTF
V: TRBV7-3
J: TRBJ1-2
length: 13
size: -
D: -

DNA: TGTGCCAGCAGCGCACCCACTAGCGGGAGATACAATGAGCAGTTCTTC
CDR3: CASSAPTSGRYNEQFF
V: TRBV7-9
J: TRBJ2-1
length: 16
size: -
D: TRBD2

DNA: TGTGCCAGCAGCCAAGGAAGTCGGGGCAGGGGAATTAGGCACACTGAAGCTTTCTTT
CDR3: CASSQGSRGRGIRHTEAFF
V: TRBV4-2
J: TRBJ1-1
length: 19
size: -
D: -

DNA: TGTGCCAGCAGCTTACTGCGACGGAAAGGAGAGCAGTACTTC
CDR3: CASSLLRRKGEQYF
V: TRBV7-8
J: TRBJ2-7
length: 14
size: -
D: -

DNA: TGTGCCAGCAGCTTAGAACGATCGGGGGGATATGGCTACACCTTC
CDR3: CASSLERSGGYGYTF
V: TRBV7-2
J: TRBJ1-2
length: 15
size: -
D: -

DNA: TGTGCCAGCGGCACCGAGAGAAACACTGAAGCTTTCTTT
CDR3: CASGTERNTEAFF
V: TRBV2
J: TRBJ1-1
length: 13
size: once
D: -

DNA: TGTGCCAGCAGCCCCGACAGGGGGAACTATGGCTACACCTTC
CDR3: CASSPDRGNYGYTF
V: TRBV7-9
J: TRBJ1-2
length: 14
size: -
D: TRBD1

DNA: TGTGCCAGCAGCCTCGGGCAACTCTCTGGAAACACCATATATTTT
CDR3: CASSLGQLSGNTIYF
V: TRBV6-1
J: TRBJ1-3
length: 15
size: -
D: -

DNA: TGTGCCAGCAGCCAAGAGAAGGCGGGGGGGCCAGATACGCAGTATTTT
CDR3: CASSQEKAGGPDTQYF
V: TRBV4-2
J: TRBJ2-3
length: 16
size: -
D: TRBD2

DNA: TGTGCCAGCAGCTTCGACAGGGGCGAGCAGTACTTC
CDR3: CASSFDRGEQYF
V: TRBV7-9
J: TRBJ2-7
length: 12
size: -
D: TRBD1

DNA: TGTGCCAGCAGCCGGGAGACTAGCGGATACAATGAGCAGTTCTTC
CDR3: CASSRETSGYNEQFF
V: TRBV7-2
J: TRBJ2-1
length: 15
size: -
D: TRBD2

DNA: TGTGCCAGCAGCCTACCGGGACTAGCGAAGTCCTACAATGAGCAGTTCTTC
CDR3: CASSLPGLAKSYNEQFF
V: TRBV7-9
J: TRBJ2-1
length: 17
size: -
D: TRBD2

DNA: TGCGCCAGCAGCGACCGGGGGACAGGACTGAACACTGAAGCTTTCTTT
CDR3: CASSDRGTGLNTEAFF
V: TRBV5-1
J: TRBJ1-1
length: 16
size: few
D: TRBD1

DNA: TGTGCCAGCAGTCAAACACCGGGAACGCCAGATACGCAGTATTTT
CDR3: CASSQTPGTPDTQYF
V: TRBV6-1
J: TRBJ2-3
length: 15
size: -
D: -

DNA: TGTGCCAGCAGCTCCACTACGGTTGGGGGAGAGACCCAGTACTTC
CDR3: CASSSTTVGGETQYF
V: TRBV7-9
J: TRBJ2-5
length: 15
size: -
D: -

DNA: TGTGCCAGCAGCTTAGCCGCCATCAGCCCCTATGGCTACACCTTC
CDR3: CASSLAAISPYGYTF
V: TRBV7-9
J: TRBJ1-2
length: 15
size: -
D: -

DNA: TGTGCCAGCAGCCACGAAGAGGTCCAGGGGAGTTATGAAAAACTGTTTTTT
CDR3: CASSHEEVQGSYEKLFF
V: TRBV4-2
J: TRBJ1-4
length: 17
size: -
D: -

DNA: TGTGCCAGCAGCGCCTCCAAGCGGGGGGGCCCGTATGAGCAGTTCTTC
CDR3: CASSASKRGGPYEQFF
V: TRBV7-6
J: TRBJ2-1
length: 16
size: -
D: TRBD2

DNA: TGTGCCAGCAGCCAAGGGGGGCTAGCGGGAGAGACCTACGAGCAGTACTTC
CDR3: CASSQGGLAGETYEQYF
V: TRBV4-2
J: TRBJ2-7
length: 17
size: -
D: TRBD2

DNA: TGTGCCAGCAGCCGTTTGGGAACTAATGAAAAACTGTTTTTT
CDR3: CASSRLGTNEKLFF
V: TRBV7-9
J: TRBJ1-4
length: 14
size: few
D: -

DNA: TGCGCCAGCAGCCATCCCCAACGGGACAGCGGAACAAGGGAAGCTTTCTTT
CDR3: CASSHPQRDSGTREAFF
V: TRBV4-1
J: TRBJ1-1
length: 17
size: -
D: TRBD1

DNA: TGTGCCAGCAGGTCCGTTTATAATTCACCCCTCCACTTT
CDR3: CASRSVYNSPLHF
V: TRBV6-5
J: TRBJ1-6
length: 13
size: -
D: -

DNA: TGTGCCAGCAGCTTGGGGGGGACAGGGACCTACAATGAGCAGTTCTTC
CDR3: CASSLGGTGTYNEQFF
V: TRBV7-2
J: TRBJ2-1
length: 16
size: once
D: TRBD1

DNA: TGTGCCAGCAGTGAGACTAGCGGGGCAGATACGCAGTATTTT
CDR3: CASSETSGADTQYF
V: TRBV6-4
J: TRBJ2-3
length: 14
size: -
D: TRBD2

DNA: TGTGCCAGCAGCGCTGCCGGGGCGTATAATTCACCCCTCCACTTT
CDR3: CASSAAGAYNSPLHF
V: TRBV7-2
J: TRBJ1-6
length: 15
size: -
D: -

DNA: TGTGTCAGCAAGTTAGAAAACATTCAGTACTTC
CDR3: CVSKLENIQYF
V: TRBV5-5
J: TRBJ2-4
length: 11
size: once
D: -

DNA: TGTGCCAGCAGCTTCCCACCACAGGGGTCTGGTTCACCCCTCCACTTT
CDR3: CASSFPPQGSGSPLHF
V: TRBV7-2
J: TRBJ1-6
length: 16
size: -
D: TRBD1

DNA: TGTGCCAGCTCACCACCGGGGGTAGGAGCGAACACTGAAGCTTTCTTT
CDR3: CASSPPGVGANTEAFF
V: TRBV18
J: TRBJ1-1
length: 16
size: -
D: -

DNA: TGTGCCAGCAGCATACAGGGGCCTGAAGCTTTCTTT
CDR3: CASSIQGPEAFF
V: TRBV11-3
J: TRBJ1-1
length: 12
size: -
D: TRBD1

DNA: TGTGCCAGCAGTGAAGGTAGAAGCACAGATACGCAGTATTTT
CDR3: CASSEGRSTDTQYF
V: TRBV6-4
J: TRBJ2-3
length: 14
size: -
D: -